The 31 T cell receptor beta chains reported below all come from one sample, sequenced in a study of beta chain features in type 1 diabetes. Overall study results and limits: Type 1 diabetes patients showed a moderate but significant shortening of TCRB CDR3s in all four CD4+ subsets.

The investigators reverse transcribed all of the isolated RNA, so they sequenced expressed TCRB transcripts. Profiling relied on immunoSEQ multiplex PCR, and the TCRdb table lists in-frame clones only, not all of them. The sample has about 700,000 clones; about an eighth are singletons. These receptors' antigens are unknown. Sequenced input: naive CD4+ T cells from blood. The receptor source for this set is a young man with type 1 diabetes.

This clone has a handful of counts. The chain employs TRBV28 and TRBJ2-4; 9 nucleotides match TRBD1. Trimming cost V 3 bases and J 2 bases; bases outside gene matches: 5. The CDR3 runs to 16 residues. Germline V gene sequence: CDR1 MDHEN, CDR2 SYDVKM. CDR3 loop: CASSFRGQGTKNIQYF. In DNA form, the CDR3 reads TGTGCCAGCAGTTTCCGGGGACAGGGAACCAAAAACATTCAGTACTTC. Full variable domain (rest looked up from reference TRBV28 and TRBJ2-4): DVKVTQSSRYLVKRTGEKVFLECVQDMDHENMFWYRQDPGLGLRLIYFSYDVKMKEKGDIPEGYSVSREKKERFSLILESASTNQTSMYLCASSFRGQGTKNIQYFGAGTRLSVL.

The CDR3 is CASSFAGPDHSPLHF. CDR3 in DNA: TGTGCCAGCAGCTTCGCGGGACCGGACCATTCACCCCTCCACTTT. The chain couples TRBV5-6 to TRBJ1-6; D is perhaps TRBD1 (5 bases). The CDR3 has 15 residues. Trimming cost V 2 bases and J 8 bases, with 14 bases left between them. The germline V gene encodes CDR1 SGHDT and CDR2 YYEEEE.

A few counts support this clone. The chain links TRBV14 to TRBJ2-5; tentatively, D is TRBD1 (6 bases). Germline-derived CDR1 and CDR2 are SGHDN and FVKESK. The V gene lost 2 bases and the J gene lost 2 bases, with 9 bases spanning the gap. The CDR3 length is 14 residues. CDR3 residues: CASSQRTVQETQYF. CDR3 nucleotides: TGTGCCAGCAGCCAACGGACAGTTCAAGAGACCCAGTACTTC.

This clone has just a few counts. V is TRBV27 and J is TRBJ2-5, with a possible D match to TRBD1 (6 bases). Trimming cost V 8 bases and J 1 base, with 17 bases left between them. Germline V CDR1 and CDR2: MNHEY, SMNVEV (reference sequence). The CDR3 runs to 15 residues. In nucleotides, the CDR3 is TGTGCCAGCCACCGTACAGGGTTTGGCCAAGAGACCCAGTACTTC. Protein product: CASHRTGFGQETQYF.

The rearrangement uses TRBV25-1 and TRBJ2-7; 8 bases fit TRBD1. This CDR3 comprises 14 residues. Germline loops: CDR1 MGHDK, CDR2 SYGVNS. V was clipped by 6 bases and J by 4 bases; unmatched bases: 8. The CDR3 here is CASRKTGEVYEQYF. In DNA form, the CDR3 reads TGTGCCAGCAGGAAGACAGGGGAGGTTTACGAGCAGTACTTC.

Worth noting for this clone: The same CDR3 is also encoded by other DNA sequences in this sample. The J gene is TRBJ1-1, the V gene TRBV30; D unresolved. V shed 3 bases and J shed 1 base, with 12 bases lying between them. Germline-derived CDR1 and CDR2 are GTSNPN and SVGIG (reference sequence). The CDR3 consists of 14 residues. The DNA of the CDR3 is TGTGCCTGGAGCGCGGGAAGTCGGAACACTGAAGCTTTCTTT. This sequence encodes CAWSAGSRNTEAFF.

This clone was seen only a few times. The V and J genes are TRBV2 and TRBJ1-2; weak D call: TRBD1 (5 bases). The ends were cut back, 4 bases at V and 8 bases at J, with 17 bases in the middle. The CDR3 is made up of 14 amino acids. The germline CDR1 and CDR2 sequences are SNHLY and FYNNEI. The CDR3 here is CASSAGDGAYGYTF. In DNA form, the CDR3 reads TGTGCCAGCAGTGCCGGGGACGGGGCTTACGGCTACACCTTC.

This clone occurred a few times. The chain combines TRBV29-1 with TRBJ2-3; 8 bases line up with TRBD2. CDR1 SQVTM and CDR2 ANQGSEA come from the germline V gene. The CDR3 totals 15 residues. The J segment lost 4 bases and the V segment lost 6 bases, leaving 12 bases of the junction unmatched. The DNA of the CDR3 is TGCAGCGTGGTAAAAGGACTAGCCCACCCAGATACGCAGTATTTT. Its translation: CSVVKGLAHPDTQYF.

This clone was seen more than once but under ten times. The J gene is TRBJ2-5, the V gene TRBV2, with D perhaps matching TRBD1 (6 bases). Looked up from germline, CDR1 is SNHLY and CDR2 is FYNNEI. Trimming stripped 3 bases from V and 0 bases from J, with 17 bases between. The CDR3 contains 17 residues. The CDR3 DNA reads as TGTGCCAGCAGTGACTTAACCCTTGGGACATACCAAGAGACCCAGTACTTC. This codes for CASSDLTLGTYQETQYF.

This clone was counted a few times. The rearrangement joins TRBV5-1 to TRBJ1-4; possible D gene TRBD1, 5 bases. Germline CDR1 SGHRS, CDR2 YFSETQ. The CDR3 is 16 amino acids. Trimming removed 3 bases from V and 8 bases from J, with 20 bases in between. CDR3 in DNA: TGCGCCAGCAGCTCCGGCGACAGCGGGCGGCAAGAAAAACTGTTTTTT. Translating it yields CASSSGDSGRQEKLFF.

V is TRBV6-6 and J is TRBJ1-6; no clear D. The V end was cut by 6 bases, the J end by 2 bases, with 11 bases between. CDR1 is MNHNY and CDR2 is SVGAGI in the germline V gene (reference sequence). The CDR3 is 15 amino acids. CDR3 sequence: CASSREETYNSPLHF. The CDR3 DNA reads as TGTGCCAGCAGCCGGGAGGAAACCTATAATTCACCCCTCCACTTT.

This clone was counted a few times. The chain combines TRBV18 with TRBJ2-7; D unclear. The CDR3 covers 12 residues. V shed 3 bases and J shed 7 bases, with 10 bases lying between them. Germline values: CDR1 KGHSH, CDR2 LQKENI. DNA of the CDR3: TGTGCCAGCTCACCCCCCAAGGAGGAGCAGTACTTC. It translates to CASSPPKEEQYF. Variable domain in full (rest from reference TRBV18 and TRBJ2-7): NAGVMQNPRHLVRRRGQEARLRCSPMKGHSHVYWYRQLPEEGLKFMVYLQKENIIDESGMPKERFSAEFPKEGPSILRIQQVVRGDSAAYFCASSPPKEEQYFGPGTRLTVT.

This clone was counted a few times. The chain carries TRBV15 and TRBJ2-7; D is unresolved. V lost 3 bases to trimming and J lost 7 bases, with 19 bases between them. The CDR3 runs 15 residues. Per the germline V gene, CDR1 is LNHNV and CDR2 is YYDKDF (reference sequence). The CDR3 region is CATSSYGDTFREQYF. CDR3 nucleotides: TGTGCCACCAGCAGCTATGGAGACACCTTTCGGGAGCAGTACTTC.

The CDR3 region has the DNA TGTGCCAGTAGTATAGGACAGGGCTCCGGCGGCTACACCTTC. This gives the protein CASSIGQGSGGYTF. The chain has TRBV19 and TRBJ1-2, with TRBD1 identical over 7 bases. The germline CDR1 and CDR2 sequences are LNHDA and SQIVND (reference sequence). J lost 8 bases, V lost 1 base, and 7 bases had no gene match. This CDR3 comprises 14 residues.

There are a few counts of this clone. This same CDR3 is encoded by further DNA sequences in the sample. The V call is TRBV5-1, the J call TRBJ1-1; a possible D gene is TRBD1 (5 bases). The length of the CDR3 is 13 residues. Germline CDR1 is SGHRS and CDR2 is YFSETQ. With 0 bases removed from V and 6 bases from J, the gap between germline ends came to 9 bases. CDR3 sequence (DNA): TGCGCCAGCAGCTTGGTTGGGGGATCTGAAGCTTTCTTT. This sequence encodes CASSLVGGSEAFF. Filled out from reference TRBV5-1 and TRBJ1-1, the complete variable domain reads KAGVTQTPRYLIKTRGQQVTLSCSPISGHRSVSWYQQTPGQGLQFLFEYFSETQRNKGNFPGRFSGRQFSNSRSEMNVSTLELGDSALYLCASSLVGGSEAFFGQGTRLTVV.

The chain combines TRBV13 with TRBJ2-6; D perhaps matches TRBD1 (5 bases). V lost 6 bases and J 0 bases, leaving 15 bases between the germline ends. The CDR3 sequence is 17 residues long. Germline CDR1 reads PRHDT; CDR2 reads FYEKMQ (reference sequence). The CDR3 loop reads CASRPMFRDSGANVLTF. CDR3 nucleotide sequence: TGTGCCAGCAGGCCCATGTTCAGGGACTCTGGGGCCAACGTCCTGACTTTC.

Of note for this clone: Other nucleotide sequences in the sample specify the same CDR3. The chain links TRBV18 to TRBJ2-1; D is uncertain. This CDR3 region has 11 residues. V gave up 2 bases and J gave up 8 bases, with 4 bases separating them. Germline V gene sequence: CDR1 KGHSH, CDR2 LQKENI. CDR3 loop: CASSPADEQFF. The DNA for the CDR3 is TGTGCCAGCTCACCAGCGGATGAGCAGTTCTTC. The full variable domain, completed using reference TRBV18 and TRBJ2-1, is NAGVMQNPRHLVRRRGQEARLRCSPMKGHSHVYWYRQLPEEGLKFMVYLQKENIIDESGMPKERFSAEFPKEGPSILRIQQVVRGDSAAYFCASSPADEQFFGPGTRLTVL.

This rearrangement joins TRBV30 to TRBJ1-5; 7 bases match TRBD1. Trimming removed 0 bases from V and 4 bases from J; junction bases left unmatched: 3. CDR3 length: 14 amino acids. Germline loops: CDR1 GTSNPN, CDR2 SVGIG (reference sequence). DNA for the CDR3: TGTGCCTGGAGTGTGACAGGGTTTAATCAGCCCCAGCATTTT. It specifies CAWSVTGFNQPQHF. Variable domain in full (rest from reference TRBV30 and TRBJ1-5): SQTIHQWPATLVQPVGSPLSLECTVEGTSNPNLYWYRQAAGRGLQLLFYSVGIGQISSEVPQNLSASRPQDRQFILSSKKLLLSDSGFYLCAWSVTGFNQPQHFGDGTRLSIL.

This clone was recorded a few times. The genes are TRBV30 and TRBJ2-3; D not resolved. CDR1 and CDR2 (germline): GTSNPN, SVGIG (reference sequence). The CDR3 has 15 amino acids. Trimming left V 4 bases short and J 2 bases short, with 16 bases between. The CDR3 bases are TGTGCCTGGATATCAGGAACTTTACTCACAGATACGCAGTATTTT. It is translated as CAWISGTLLTDTQYF.

This clone occurred a few times. The chain couples TRBV5-6 to TRBJ2-5; 7 positions match TRBD2. CDR1 is SGHDT and CDR2 is YYEEEE in the germline V gene. The junction had 6 bases not matched to a gene; V was cut back by 0 bases and J by 1 base. This CDR3 is 16 amino acids long. CDR3 in amino acids: CASSLGAGTLQETQYF. CDR3 bases: TGTGCCAGCAGCTTGGGAGCGGGGACCCTCCAAGAGACCCAGTACTTC.

This clone was observed a handful of times. This chain uses TRBV6-4 with TRBJ2-5; D is unclear. The CDR3 spans 13 residues. Trimming took 2 bases from V and 7 from J, leaving 11 bases between them. Looked up from germline, CDR1 is MRHNA and CDR2 is SNTAGT. The CDR3 region is CASSDEYGATQYF. CDR3 in DNA: TGTGCCAGCAGTGACGAGTACGGCGCGACCCAGTACTTC.

This clone has a handful of counts. The chain is built from TRBV10-1 and TRBJ2-7, with TRBD1 matching over 7 bases. Looked up from germline, CDR1 is WNHNN and CDR2 is SYGVQD (reference sequence). V shed 6 bases and J 3 bases; nucleotides not matched to a gene: 2. The CDR3 totals 12 residues. The DNA for the CDR3 is TGCGCCAGCAGCCGGGACAGCTACGAGCAGTACTTC. Its protein product is CASSRDSYEQYF.

In its sample, this clone was seen a few times. V and J are TRBV10-3 and TRBJ2-3; the match to TRBD1 covers 10 bases. V shed 10 bases and J 3 bases; nucleotides not matched to a gene: 7. Germline assignment: CDR1 ENHRY and CDR2 SYGVKD. The CDR3 totals 14 residues. In nucleotides, the CDR3 is TGTGCCACCGGGGGACAGGGGACGACAGATACGCAGTATTTT. Its protein product is CATGGQGTTDTQYF.

This clone was detected only a few times. J is TRBJ1-1 and V is TRBV28; no clear D. Germline CDR1 reads MDHEN; CDR2 reads SYDVKM. This CDR3 spans 13 amino acids. The V gene lost 5 bases and the J gene lost 11 bases, with 18 bases spanning the gap. CDR3 sequence: CASSPSTRFRAFF. The DNA for the CDR3 is TGTGCCAGCAGTCCCTCGACAAGGTTTCGCGCTTTCTTT.

This clone was seen more than once but under ten times. CDR3: CASSLGAFGYTF. The CDR3 DNA reads TGTGCCAGCAGTTTAGGGGCGTTTGGCTACACCTTC. V usage is TRBV28 and J usage is TRBJ1-2; TRBD1 is a possible D gene (5 bases). Trimming took off 2 bases at V and 7 bases at J, with 8 bases between the two ends. The V gene's germline CDR1 is MDHEN and CDR2 SYDVKM. CDR3 length: 12 amino acids.

This clone turned up a few times. The rearrangement uses TRBV10-3 and TRBJ2-5, with 8 bases identical to TRBD1. This CDR3 spans 16 amino acids. The junction had 10 bases not matched to a gene; V was cut back by 2 bases and J by 5 bases. Germline V gene lookup returns CDR1 ENHRY and CDR2 SYGVKD. The CDR3 region is CAISEGQGPRIETQYF. In nucleotides, the CDR3 is TGTGCCATCAGTGAGGGACAGGGCCCCAGGATCGAGACCCAGTACTTC.

This clone came up a few times. The J gene is TRBJ2-1, the V gene TRBV5-1, with 7 bases fitting TRBD2. The CDR3 loop spans 16 amino acids. From germline, CDR1 is SGHRS and CDR2 YFSETQ. Trimming took 1 base from V and 2 from J; bases not matched to a gene: 6. This CDR3 is CASSLFAGETYNEQFF. The CDR3 coding sequence is TGCGCCAGCAGCTTGTTCGCGGGGGAAACCTACAATGAGCAGTTCTTC. The entire variable domain, with the rest obtained from reference TRBV5-1 and TRBJ2-1, is as follows: KAGVTQTPRYLIKTRGQQVTLSCSPISGHRSVSWYQQTPGQGLQFLFEYFSETQRNKGNFPGRFSGRQFSNSRSEMNVSTLELGDSALYLCASSLFAGETYNEQFFGPGTRLTVL.

The sample holds a few counts of this clone. The rearrangement links TRBV6-6 to TRBJ2-3; unclear D gene. Trimming removed 6 bases at V and 15 bases at J, with 22 bases between. This CDR3 region has 13 residues. The germline CDR1 and CDR2 sequences are MNHNY and SVGAGI (reference sequence). The CDR3 here is CASRTSQESPDYF. The CDR3 bases are TGTGCCAGCAGGACCTCCCAAGAGTCTCCCGACTATTTT.

A single count supports this clone. This rearrangement joins TRBV10-3 to TRBJ2-2; D might be TRBD1 (6 bases). V was pared by 11 bases and J by 0 bases, with 13 bases between. CDR3 length equals 14 residues. Germline V lookup: CDR1 ENHRY, CDR2 SYGVKD. The CDR3 DNA reads TGTGCCGCCGTCCGGACAGCGAACACCGGGGAGCTGTTTTTT. Protein product: CAAVRTANTGELFF.

The genes are TRBV2 and TRBJ1-5, with D uncertain. Germline V CDR1 and CDR2: SNHLY, FYNNEI. The ends were cut back, 6 bases at V and 0 bases at J, with 6 bases in the middle. The CDR3 runs 13 residues. CDR3 sequence: CASSSYSNQPQHF. CDR3 coding DNA: TGTGCCAGCAGCAGTTATAGCAATCAGCCCCAGCATTTT.

V gene TRBV2 combines with J gene TRBJ1-4, with D possibly being TRBD1 (5 bases). CDR1 SNHLY and CDR2 FYNNEI come from the germline V gene. Trimming took off 4 bases at V and 3 bases at J, with 9 bases between the two ends. The CDR3 loop spans 14 amino acids. CDR3 protein: CASSAGEANEKLFF. The CDR3, as DNA: TGTGCCAGCAGTGCGGGGGAGGCTAATGAAAAACTGTTTTTT.